The source of this T cell receptor (beta chain) is a study of CD8 T cells in ankylosing spondylitis. Findings and caveats of the study: Existing reports had already noted some motif variants in reactive arthritis synovial fluid and blood. Disease-linked clones were reportedly significantly enriched in matched ankylosing spondylitis synovial fluid.

Germline V lookup: CDR1 KGHDR, CDR2 SFDVKD. The CDR3 consists of 15 residues. After removal of 3 bases from V and 0 bases from J, the junction contained 3 bases not matched to a gene. In this sample, this clonotype turned up many times. Its antigen is still unknown. Generation of TCR beta libraries employed quantitative 5'-RACE incorporating molecular barcodes. MiXCR, run by TCRdb on the 5' RACE reads, gives a single entry per CDR3 protein. The table shows fewer than 200,000 distinct CDR3 sequences, with 15% to 20% occurring only once. This chain links TRBV24-1 with TRBJ2-7; 8 bases align to TRBD1. The origin of this receptor is a male donor aged 5-30 years with ankylosing spondylitis or in good health (not recorded which). Sequenced input: blood, either unsorted or a sorted T cell fraction (not recorded which). The CDR3 reads CATSDRTGLSYEQYF. CDR3 DNA sequence: TGTGCCACCAGTGATCGGACAGGGCTCTCCTACGAGCAGTACTTC.